This T cell receptor (beta chain) is from a study of shared clonotypes between healthy human individuals. Across the study: The donor group consisted of a couple of women and a few men, aged 18 to 49. General study findings and limits: Non-shared clonotypes were found to have lower generation probabilities than the clonotypes that were shared by all four of the sorted-subset donors. Clonotype sharing across a few donors was observed for around 5% of naive CD4 clonotypes.

Naive CD8 cells comprised CD45RO-negative, CCR7-positively selected cells, excluding terminally differentiated effector memory CD45RA+ cells. This clone was seen a single time. Its antigen is not known. Germline CDR1 GTSNPN, CDR2 SVGIG (reference sequence). V shed 5 bases and J shed 0 bases, with 17 bases lying between them. CDR3 length: 15 residues. Sequenced by immunoSEQ multiplex PCR; TCRdb stores in-frame clones only, minus some. The profile shows hundreds of thousands of clones, about 96% of them singletons. This chain links TRBV30 with TRBJ2-7; maybe TRBD2 (5 bases). This TCR was recovered from a man aged 30-40 years in good health. Sequencing used naive CD8+ T cells sorted from blood. This chain's CDR3 is CAWEQDGLSSYEQYF. Written as DNA, the CDR3 is TGTGCCTGGGAGCAGGACGGACTGTCCTCCTACGAGCAGTACTTC.